These 29 T cell receptor beta chains were all obtained from the same sample, sequenced in a study of post-analysis software for immune sequencing data. Overall study results and limits: The study found TRBV5-6, TRBV5-1 and TRBV20-1 among five or six TRBV segments more frequent in patients than controls.

Their antigen targets remain unknown. Every TCR beta cDNA library bore unique molecular identifiers. TCRdb used MiXCR to reprocess the PCR reads, holding one entry per CDR3 protein. The data contain hundreds of thousands of distinct CDR3 sequences, 30% of them singletons. Input material: blood. Receptors originate from a girl between 5 and 17 years old with multiple sclerosis.

The chain has TRBV9 and TRBJ2-7; D is possibly TRBD2 (5 bases). Trimming left V 0 bases short and J 2 bases short, with 12 bases between. The length of the CDR3 is 15 residues. Germline V lookup: CDR1 SGDLS, CDR2 YYNGEE. The CDR3 is CASSVGISDTYEQYF. The CDR3 DNA reads as TGTGCCAGCAGCGTAGGCATTAGCGACACCTACGAGCAGTACTTC.

The chain links TRBV4-3 to TRBJ1-1; no firm D call. Between the trimmed V and J ends, which lost 2 bases and 1 base, there was a span of 11 bases. CDR1 and CDR2 from the germline V gene are LGHNA and YSLEER. CDR3 length equals 15 residues. DNA for the CDR3: TGCGCCAGCAGCCAACGGGCCGGGCAGAACACTGAAGCTTTCTTT. Its protein product is CASSQRAGQNTEAFF.

This chain's CDR3 is CASRATPTSYNEQFF. As DNA, the CDR3 is TGTGCCAGCAGGGCTACACCAACCTCCTACAATGAGCAGTTCTTC. The chain has TRBV6-2 or TRBV6-3 and TRBJ2-1; no reliable D call. Germline CDR1 reads MNHEY; CDR2 reads SVGEGT. The ends were cut back, 6 bases at V and 0 bases at J, with 12 bases in the middle. The CDR3 has 15 amino acids.

Only a few counts were recorded for this clonotype. The chain uses TRBV12-3 or TRBV12-4 and TRBJ1-2, with D perhaps TRBD1 (5 bases). This CDR3 region has 14 residues. V lost 5 bases to trimming and J lost 8 bases, with 18 bases between them. DNA of the CDR3: TGTGCCAGCAGTCCGGGACCGCAGATTTGGGGCTACACCTTC. Encoded protein: CASSPGPQIWGYTF.

This clonotype was found a few times. The chain carries TRBV6-6 and TRBJ1-1; no firm D call. Germline V CDR1 and CDR2: MNHNY, SVGAGI (reference sequence). V was shortened by 5 bases and J by 0 bases, with 16 bases between the two germline ends. The CDR3 sequence is 16 residues long. The CDR3 reads CASSRNPGTVNTEAFF. The CDR3 nucleotides read TGTGCCAGCAGTCGCAACCCGGGCACGGTGAACACTGAAGCTTTCTTT.

At least ten counts were recorded for this clonotype. This rearrangement joins TRBV4-3 to TRBJ2-3; D could derive from TRBD1 or TRBD2 (5 bases each). CDR1 is LGHNA, CDR2 YSLEER, per germline. This CDR3 is 15 amino acids long. Trimming shortened V by 4 bases and J by 2 bases, and 13 bases separated the two germline ends. CDR3 amino acids: CASSLDGATTDTQYF. CDR3 nucleotide sequence: TGCGCCAGCAGCCTCGACGGGGCCACCACAGATACGCAGTATTTT.

With respect to this clonotype: The junction does not match germline at one end; this may be a read error. This chain joins TRBV4-3 and TRBJ2-3; D gene uncertain. Looked up from germline, CDR1 is LGHNA and CDR2 is YSLEER. The CDR3 extends over 17 amino acids. CDR3 bases: TGCGCCAGCAGCCAAGAAGTGACTGTTAGTAGTCCAGATACGCGGTATTTT. This translates into CASSQEVTVSSPDTRYF.

This clonotype was found a few times. This sequence joins TRBV18 and TRBJ2-5, with no clear D. This CDR3 has 11 residues. V lost 5 bases and J lost 7, with 8 bases in between. Germline V lookup: CDR1 KGHSH, CDR2 LQKENI. CDR3 loop: CASSSESTQYF. The DNA of the CDR3 is TGTGCCAGCTCATCCGAATCGACCCAGTACTTC.

V usage is TRBV29-1 and J usage is TRBJ2-7, with no clear D. V lost 7 bases to trimming and J lost 2 bases, with 12 bases between them. Per germline, CDR1 SQVTM and CDR2 ANQGSEA. The CDR3 is made up of 12 amino acids. In DNA, the CDR3 is TGCAGCGCCCTGTGGAGCCCCTACGAGCAGTACTTC. It encodes CSALWSPYEQYF.

This clonotype has a handful of counts. The chain has TRBV6-2 or TRBV6-3 and TRBJ2-7; D unclear. The CDR3 extends over 13 amino acids. The germline CDR1 and CDR2 sequences are MNHEY and SVGEGT. V lost 6 bases to trimming and J lost 2 bases, with 11 bases between them. Here the CDR3 reads CASRFPDTYEQYF. Written as DNA, the CDR3 is TGTGCCAGCAGATTCCCCGACACCTACGAGCAGTACTTC.

V is TRBV6-1 and J is TRBJ2-1; possible D gene TRBD1, 5 bases. V lost 3 bases and J lost 2, with 5 bases in between. CDR3 length: 13 residues. Germline CDR1 reads MNHNS; CDR2 reads SASEGT. The CDR3, as DNA: TGTGCCAGCAGTGAGGACACCTACAATGAGCAGTTCTTC. Protein sequence: CASSEDTYNEQFF.

This chain links TRBV27 with TRBJ1-5, with D perhaps matching TRBD1 (5 bases). Germline loops: CDR1 MNHEY, CDR2 SMNVEV (reference sequence). The CDR3 has 14 amino acids. Trimming pared 6 bases from V and 6 bases from J, leaving 15 bases between. CDR3 loop: CASSLRVSGQPQHF. The CDR3 nucleotides read TGTGCCAGCAGCCTCAGGGTGTCCGGTCAGCCCCAGCATTTT.

The V gene is TRBV10-2, the J gene TRBJ2-2, with D perhaps matching TRBD1 (6 bases). This CDR3 contains 16 residues. Germline V gene sequence: CDR1 WSHSY, CDR2 SAAADI. Trimming stripped 3 bases from V and 6 bases from J, with 17 bases between. In nucleotides, the CDR3 is TGCGCCAGCAGTGACAGGGGCCCCCAGGGGCCCGGGGAGCTGTTTTTT. Protein product: CASSDRGPQGPGELFF.

This clonotype turned up a few times. V and J are TRBV3-1 and TRBJ1-1; tentative D call: TRBD1 (6 bases). V was trimmed by 1 base and J by 5 bases, leaving 14 bases between them. The CDR3 is made up of 15 amino acids. Germline CDR1 is LGHDT and CDR2 is YNNKEL (reference sequence). CDR3 coding DNA: TGTGCCAGCAGCCAAGTAAGAGGGAGGGGGACTGAAGCTTTCTTT. Translation gives CASSQVRGRGTEAFF.

This clonotype was counted many times. The chain has TRBV20-1 and TRBJ1-4, with 7 bases that match TRBD1. This CDR3 region has 13 residues. The germline V gene encodes CDR1 DFQATT and CDR2 SNEGSKA (reference sequence). With 6 bases clipped from V and 8 bases from J, the junction kept 9 bases outside the gene matches. In DNA form, the CDR3 reads TGCAGTGCCCGACAGGGAGGGAAAGAAAAACTGTTTTTT. It specifies CSARQGGKEKLFF.

This clonotype appeared a few times. The chain combines TRBV6-2 or TRBV6-3 with TRBJ1-1; 10 nucleotides line up with TRBD1. V dropped 6 bases and J dropped 6; count of bases not matched to a gene: 7. CDR3 length: 14 amino acids. Germline values: CDR1 MNHEY, CDR2 SVGEGT. The CDR3 nucleotides are TGTGCCAGCAGGCCGACAGGGGGCCACGCTGAAGCTTTCTTT. Translating gives CASRPTGGHAEAFF.

The chain has TRBV2 and TRBJ2-5; D unresolved. TRBJ2-7 explains the end of the DNA better; the J call may be wrong. This CDR3 has 10 amino acids. Germline CDR1 reads SNHLY; CDR2 reads FYNNEI. This CDR3 reads CASSVVEQYF. The CDR3 DNA reads TGTGCCAGCAGTGTTGTCGAGCAGTACTTC.

This clonotype was seen only a few times. The V call is TRBV6-2 or TRBV6-3, the J call TRBJ1-5; D gene uncertain. Germline assignment: CDR1 MNHEY and CDR2 SVGEGT. The CDR3 extends over 15 amino acids. The V and J ends lost 6 bases and 3 bases respectively, with 15 bases between them. CDR3 DNA: TGTGCCAGCAGCCCACACGAGTATCTCAATCAGCCCCAGCATTTT. Translation: CASSPHEYLNQPQHF.

V gene TRBV28 combines with J gene TRBJ1-1; no reliable D call. V was pared by 4 bases and J by 4 bases, with 10 bases between. The CDR3 contains 13 residues. Looked up from germline, CDR1 is MDHEN and CDR2 is SYDVKM. CDR3 sequence reads: CASSSDGVTEAFF. CDR3 coding DNA: TGTGCCAGCAGTTCGGACGGGGTCACTGAAGCTTTCTTT.

The chain combines TRBV6-2 or TRBV6-3 with TRBJ2-6; D is undetermined. V was shortened by 3 bases and J by 5 bases, with 11 bases between the two germline ends. The V gene's germline CDR1 is MNHEY and CDR2 SVGEGT. The CDR3 loop spans 15 amino acids. The CDR3 is CASSYGKSRANVLTF. In DNA form, the CDR3 reads TGTGCCAGCAGTTATGGGAAGTCTAGGGCCAACGTCCTGACTTTC.

The gene calls are TRBV5-1 and TRBJ1-1; D is perhaps TRBD1 (5 bases). V lost 5 bases and J 0 bases, leaving 11 bases between the germline ends. This CDR3 contains 14 residues. Germline lookup yields CDR1 SGHRS and CDR2 YFSETQ. DNA for the CDR3: TGCGCCAGCAGGTCAAAGGGGCTGAACACTGAAGCTTTCTTT. This sequence encodes CASRSKGLNTEAFF.

This sequence joins TRBV20-1 and TRBJ1-1; the D is unclear. CDR3 length equals 12 residues. Trimming took 3 bases from V and 7 from J, leaving 12 bases between them. CDR1 is DFQATT and CDR2 is SNEGSKA in the germline V gene (reference sequence). The CDR3 here is CSAREPDLEAFF. CDR3 sequence (DNA): TGCAGTGCTAGGGAACCCGACCTTGAAGCTTTCTTT.

This clonotype was seen more than once but under ten times. The V and J genes are TRBV3-1 and TRBJ1-1; D is unresolved. Per the germline V gene, CDR1 is LGHDT and CDR2 is YNNKEL (reference sequence). The CDR3 has 14 residues. V dropped 1 base and J dropped 4 bases, with 10 bases sitting between them. The CDR3 DNA reads as TGTGCCAGCAGCCAAGCCCCGGGGATCACTGAAGCTTTCTTT. It is translated as CASSQAPGITEAFF. Combining the CDR3 with reference TRBV3-1 and TRBJ1-1 gives the whole variable domain DTAVSQTPKYLVTQMGNDKSIKCEQNLGHDTMYWYKQDSKKFLKIMFSYNNKELIINETVPNRFSPKSPDKAHLNLHINSLELGDSAVYFCASSQAPGITEAFFGQGTRLTVV.

The DNA of the CDR3 is TGTGCCAGCAGCCCCCAGAGGCTAGCGGGGGGAGGAATGTACCAAGAGACCCAGTACTTC. As protein: CASSPQRLAGGGMYQETQYF. The chain carries TRBV7-9 and TRBJ2-5, with TRBD2 matching 11 bases. With V trimmed by 5 bases and J by 0 bases, 17 bases remained unmatched. From germline, CDR1 is SEHNR and CDR2 FQNEAQ (reference sequence). CDR3 size: 20 residues.

This sequence joins TRBV6-2 or TRBV6-3 and TRBJ2-6, with TRBD1 as a possible D gene (7 bases). Per the germline V gene, CDR1 is MNHEY and CDR2 is SVGEGT. V was pared by 11 bases and J by 2 bases, with 16 bases between. This CDR3 region has 15 residues. The CDR3 DNA reads as TGTGCCGGGGGGACAGCGAACGCTGGGGCCAACGTCCTGACTTTC. It encodes CAGGTANAGANVLTF.

This clonotype was observed a few times. V is TRBV6-1 and J is TRBJ1-3; D unclear. Germline values: CDR1 MNHNS, CDR2 SASEGT. The CDR3 runs 12 residues. The V end lost 8 bases, the J end lost 3 bases, and 8 bases lay between the germline ends. CDR3 DNA sequence: TGTGCCAGCGCCGGGGATGGAAACACCATATATTTT. Protein: CASAGDGNTIYF.

This chain uses TRBV27 with TRBJ2-7, with 10 bases lining up with TRBD1. This CDR3 is built from 15 residues. The germline V gene encodes CDR1 MNHEY and CDR2 SMNVEV (reference sequence). Trimming removed 5 bases from V and 6 bases from J; junction bases left unmatched: 10. Here the CDR3 DNA reads TGTGCCAGCAGTGAGAAGAGCCGGACAGGGGGCGAGCAGTACTTC. Translating it yields CASSEKSRTGGEQYF.

This sequence joins TRBV4-1 and TRBJ2-1; 10 bases are shared with TRBD1. The CDR3 totals 15 residues. The germline V gene has CDR1 MGHRA and CDR2 YSYEKL. The junction had 7 bases not matched to a gene; V was cut back by 4 bases and J by 7 bases. DNA for the CDR3: TGCGCCAGCAGCCTCTATCAGGGACAGGGGAATGAGCAGTTCTTC. Its protein is CASSLYQGQGNEQFF.

This chain connects TRBV12-5 to TRBJ2-3; D is unclear. CDR3 size: 12 residues. Per germline, CDR1 LGHNT and CDR2 FRNRAP. Deletions cut 6 bases from V and 2 bases from J, with 6 bases between. CDR3 coding DNA: TGTGCTAGTGGAGAAGACACAGATACGCAGTATTTT. Its translation: CASGEDTDTQYF.